Listed below are T cell receptor beta chains from one sample, sequenced in a study of CD8+ T cells in alopecia areata. The assay was immunoSEQ multiplex PCR, and TCRdb's table has in-frame clones only and misses some. The sample lists 110,000 or so clones; 58% were seen once. The sample here was CD8+ T cells sorted from blood, taken at week 4, from a patient treated with tofacitinib. The receptors were gathered from a human donor with alopecia areata. The CDR3 runs from the conserved cysteine through the conserved F or W. Each record gives: CDR3 length, clone size, V gene, J gene, D gene, CDR3 protein, CDR3 DNA. D genes are given only for firm matches. Clone size appears in some rows only: once, few, many, or a class for an expanded clone.

>16|-|TRBV19|TRBJ2-7|TRBD2
CASRKSGGESSYEQYF
TGTGCCAGTAGGAAGAGCGGGGGGGAAAGCTCCTACGAGCAGTACTTC
>14|-|TRBV28|TRBJ1-5|-
CASSLRVGNQPQHF
TGTGCCAGCAGCCTCAGGGTTGGGAATCAGCCCCAGCATTTT
>14|few|TRBV29-1|TRBJ2-7|TRBD1
CSVRTGQGLDEQYF
TGCAGCGTGCGTACGGGACAGGGTTTGGACGAGCAGTACTTC
>15|few|TRBV29-1|TRBJ1-1|TRBD1
CSVSSPGTGYTEAFF
TGCAGCGTCTCGTCCCCCGGGACAGGGTACACTGAAGCTTTCTTT
>13|-|TRBV30|TRBJ2-7|-
CAWSRAGDYEQYF
TGTGCCTGGAGTCGGGCAGGGGACTACGAGCAGTACTTC
>14|-|TRBV14|TRBJ2-3|TRBD1
CASSRDRGTDTQYF
TGTGCCAGCAGCCGGGACAGGGGAACAGATACGCAGTATTTT
>15|-|TRBV2|TRBJ2-2|-
CASSEARTNTGELFF
TGTGCCAGCAGTGAGGCTCGAACGAACACCGGGGAGCTGTTTTTT
>14|-|TRBV29-1|TRBJ2-5|-
CSVGLEAGQETQYF
TGCAGCGTTGGACTAGAGGCCGGGCAAGAGACCCAGTACTTC
>15|few|TRBV7-9|TRBJ2-3|-
CASSLGFADTDTQYF
TGTGCCAGCAGCTTGGGGTTTGCAGACACAGATACGCAGTATTTT
>12|-|TRBV27|TRBJ1-5|-
CASSIPNQPQHF
TGTGCCAGCAGCATCCCCAATCAGCCCCAGCATTTT
>15|-|TRBV6-5|TRBJ1-6|TRBD1
CASSLGQEDSSPLHF
TGTGCCAGCAGCCTGGGACAGGAGGACAGTTCACCCCTCCACTTT
>14|once|TRBV4-1|TRBJ2-1|-
CASSPQDVYNEQFF
TGCGCCAGCAGCCCCCAGGACGTCTACAATGAGCAGTTCTTC
>14|-|TRBV30|TRBJ2-5|-
CAWRGSGSQGTQYF
TGTGCCTGGAGGGGCTCCGGGTCTCAAGGGACCCAGTACTTC
>14|few|TRBV27|TRBJ2-7|TRBD2
CASRYSGGAYEQYF
TGTGCCAGCAGGTATAGCGGGGGGGCCTACGAGCAGTACTTC
>12|-|TRBV29-1|TRBJ2-5|-
CSVGQGGETQYF
TGCAGCGTTGGACAGGGAGGAGAGACCCAGTACTTC
>13|-|TRBV30|TRBJ2-7|TRBD2
CACLNGGEYEQYF
TGTGCCTGCCTAAACGGGGGGGAATACGAGCAGTACTTC
>14|-|TRBV27|TRBJ2-5|-
CASSPTPYQETQYF
TGTGCCAGCAGTCCAACCCCGTACCAAGAGACCCAGTACTTC
>15|-|TRBV27|TRBJ1-5|-
CASSHGTPGNQPQHF
TGTGCCAGCAGTCACGGGACCCCGGGCAATCAGCCCCAGCATTTT
>14|few|TRBV30|TRBJ2-7|TRBD1
CAWDPGTGGYEQYF
TGTGCCTGGGATCCGGGGACAGGGGGATACGAGCAGTACTTC
>12|-|TRBV25-1|TRBJ1-1|-
CASSEGNTEAFF
TGTGCCAGCAGTGAGGGAAACACTGAAGCTTTCTTT
>13|once|TRBV27|TRBJ1-1|-
CASRETGGSEAFF
TGTGCCAGCAGAGAAACGGGGGGCTCTGAAGCTTTCTTT
>13|few|TRBV11-1|TRBJ2-7|-
CASSLAGIYEQYF
TGTGCCAGCAGCTTAGCTGGGATATACGAGCAGTACTTC
>16|-|TRBV23-1|TRBJ1-1|-
CASSPTTGRRNTEAFF
TGCGCCAGCAGTCCGACCACAGGGAGGCGGAACACTGAAGCTTTCTTT
>15|-|TRBV6-5|TRBJ2-5|-
CASSYSPGGQETQYF
TGTGCCAGCAGTTACTCGCCGGGCGGCCAAGAGACCCAGTACTTC
>13|few|TRBV30|TRBJ1-5|-
CAWSLDNNQPQHF
TGTGCCTGGAGTCTGGACAACAATCAGCCCCAGCATTTT
>11|few|TRBV29-1|TRBJ2-5|-
CSVEDSNLLYF
TGCAGCGTTGAAGATTCGAACCTGCTGTACTTC
>12|-|TRBV30|TRBJ2-7|-
CAWSVSFYEQYF
TGTGCCTGGAGTGTCTCATTCTACGAGCAGTACTTC
>14|-|TRBV27|TRBJ2-3|TRBD2
CASSSGGGRDTQYF
TGTGCCAGCAGTTCCGGCGGGGGGAGGGATACGCAGTATTTT
>12|-|TRBV30|TRBJ2-5|-
CAWDLYQETQYF
TGTGCCTGGGACTTGTACCAAGAGACCCAGTACTTC
>13|-|TRBV27|TRBJ2-5|-
CASNALDQETQYF
TGTGCCAGCAACGCTCTGGACCAAGAGACCCAGTACTTC
>13|-|TRBV27|TRBJ2-7|-
CASSPRGGYEQYF
TGTGCCAGCTCCCCCCGTGGGGGGTACGAGCAGTACTTC
>16|-|TRBV19|TRBJ1-1|TRBD1
CASSEGQGAVNTEAFF
TGTGCCAGTAGTGAGGGACAGGGGGCGGTGAACACTGAAGCTTTCTTT
>14|few|TRBV29-1|TRBJ2-5|TRBD2
CSVELAGYQETQYF
TGCAGCGTGGAACTAGCGGGGTATCAGGAGACCCAGTACTTC
>14|-|TRBV30|TRBJ1-2|TRBD1
CAWTGGPRNYGYTF
TGTGCCTGGACAGGGGGCCCCCGGAACTATGGCTACACCTTC
>13|-|TRBV27|TRBJ1-1|-
CASSLTGNTEAFF
TGTGCCAGCAGTTTAACAGGGAACACTGAAGCTTTCTTT
>12|-|TRBV6-5|TRBJ1-2|-
CASTQGHLGYTF
TGTGCCAGCACCCAGGGACACCTTGGCTACACCTTC
>20|few|TRBV7-6|TRBJ2-5|TRBD2
CASSLVASGPLADLQETQYF
TGTGCCAGCAGCTTAGTGGCGTCGGGACCACTAGCGGACCTTCAAGAGACCCAGTACTTC
>15|-|TRBV29-1|TRBJ2-3|-
CSVEFFRLGVDTQYF
TGCAGCGTTGAGTTCTTTCGGCTGGGCGTGGATACGCAGTATTTT
>14|-|TRBV15|TRBJ2-7|-
CATSRFGSAYEQYF
TGTGCCACCAGCCGTTTTGGCAGCGCCTACGAGCAGTACTTC
>14|-|TRBV7-2|TRBJ2-5|-
CASSLVGGKETQYF
TGTGCCAGCAGCTTAGTTGGAGGGAAAGAGACCCAGTACTTC
>16|-|TRBV5-6|TRBJ1-1|-
CASSLGLQGTFSQAFF
TGTGCCAGCAGCTTGGGTCTACAGGGAACCTTTAGTCAAGCTTTCTTT